Given below is one T cell receptor beta chain in context. This entry belongs to a study of blood T cell repertoires in COVID-19. About the research overall: Samples came from the United States, Italy and Spain, spanning acute and convalescent COVID-19.

Per germline, CDR1 KGHDR and CDR2 SFDVKD. The CDR3 runs 14 residues. Between the trimmed V and J ends, which lost 2 bases and 5 bases, there was a span of 11 bases. Here immunoSEQ multiplex PCR was the method, and the copy in TCRdb shows in-frame clones only, minus some. The sample yields 99,000 or so clones, about four fifths seen once. The TCR comes from a woman at least 80 years old with acute or convalescent COVID-19. V is TRBV24-1 and J is TRBJ2-5, with D maybe TRBD1 (6 bases). Sequences were obtained from peripheral blood. This CDR3 reads CATSDSDSRETQYF. The CDR3, as DNA: TGTGCCACCAGTGATTCGGACAGTAGGGAGACCCAGTACTTC.